Listed below are T cell receptor beta chains from one sample, sequenced in a study of CD8+CD57+ T cells in acquired aplastic anemia. TCRdb reprocessed the reads with MiXCR, giving one entry per CDR3 protein. The sample comprises hundreds of thousands of distinct CDR3 sequences, approximately 70% of which are singletons, and more than 3.5% rests with the top ten. The material sequenced was sorted CD4+, CD8+, or CD8+CD57+ T cells (not recorded which) from PBMCs. Receptors originate from a human donor in good health, serving as a control. The CDR3 runs from the conserved cysteine through the conserved F or W. The order of the fields is clone size, V gene, D gene, J gene, CDR3 protein, CDR3 DNA. D genes are given only for firm matches. Clone size is stated in some rows and not others, as once, few, many or a class when expanded.

abundance: NA; v_gene: TRBV29-1; d_gene: TRBD2; j_gene: TRBJ2-7; CDR3aa: CSTRLLGGEQYF; CDR3nt: TGCAGTACTCGACTACTCGGGGGGGAGCAGTACTTC
abundance: once; v_gene: TRBV10-3; d_gene: TRBD2; j_gene: TRBJ2-1; CDR3aa: CASSYPGLAGRSEQFF; CDR3nt: TGTGCCAGCAGTTACCCCGGACTAGCGGGGCGGAGTGAGCAGTTCTTC
abundance: NA; v_gene: TRBV4-2; d_gene: NA; j_gene: TRBJ2-6; CDR3aa: CASSQDASSGANVLTF; CDR3nt: TGTGCCAGCAGCCAAGATGCCAGCTCTGGGGCCAACGTCCTGACTTTC
abundance: NA; v_gene: TRBV7-2; d_gene: NA; j_gene: TRBJ2-7; CDR3aa: CASSLGWGLSYEQYF; CDR3nt: TGTGCCAGCAGCTTAGGGTGGGGGCTCTCCTACGAGCAGTACTTC
abundance: NA; v_gene: TRBV24-1; d_gene: NA; j_gene: TRBJ2-7; CDR3aa: CASSEARAAGEQYF; CDR3nt: TGCGCCAGCAGCGAGGCACGAGCCGCAGGGGAGCAGTACTTC
abundance: NA; v_gene: TRBV2; d_gene: NA; j_gene: TRBJ2-7; CDR3aa: CASSPAPAYEQYF; CDR3nt: TGTGCCAGCAGCCCAGCCCCCGCGTACGAGCAGTACTTC
abundance: NA; v_gene: TRBV6-5; d_gene: TRBD1; j_gene: TRBJ2-2; CDR3aa: CASTPGQENTGELVF; CDR3nt: TGTGCCAGCACCCCGGGACAGGAGAACACCGGGGAGCTGGTTTTT
abundance: NA; v_gene: TRBV20-1; d_gene: NA; j_gene: TRBJ1-5; CDR3aa: CSAVGGGRQPQHF; CDR3nt: TGCAGTGCCGTCGGGGGAGGGAGACAGCCCCAGCATTTT
abundance: NA; v_gene: TRBV5-1; d_gene: TRBD1; j_gene: TRBJ2-3; CDR3aa: CASSGTGRGADTQYF; CDR3nt: TGCGCCAGCAGCGGGACAGGGAGGGGCGCAGATACGCAGTATTTT
abundance: NA; v_gene: TRBV20-1; d_gene: TRBD2; j_gene: TRBJ2-1; CDR3aa: CSAVSLAGGQQFF; CDR3nt: TGCAGTGCTGTCAGCCTAGCGGGGGGACAGCAGTTCTTC
abundance: NA; v_gene: TRBV29-1; d_gene: NA; j_gene: TRBJ1-1; CDR3aa: CSVARGTTTEAFF; CDR3nt: TGCAGCGTTGCCAGGGGCACTACCACTGAAGCTTTCTTT
abundance: NA; v_gene: TRBV7-2; d_gene: NA; j_gene: TRBJ2-2; CDR3aa: CASSLAPTMVVGALFF; CDR3nt: TGTGCCAGCAGCTTGGCCCCCACAATGGTAGTCGGGGCGCTGTTTTTT
abundance: NA; v_gene: TRBV20-1; d_gene: NA; j_gene: TRBJ1-6; CDR3aa: CSASPAVAHYNSPLHF; CDR3nt: TGCAGTGCTAGTCCGGCGGTTGCGCATTATAATTCACCCCTCCACTTT
abundance: NA; v_gene: TRBV12-3/TRBV12-4; d_gene: NA; j_gene: TRBJ2-1; CDR3aa: CASSLSGSYNEQFF; CDR3nt: TGTGCCAGCAGTTTAAGTGGTTCCTACAATGAGCAGTTCTTC
abundance: many; v_gene: TRBV9; d_gene: TRBD1; j_gene: TRBJ1-2; CDR3aa: CASSVHDNDREGYGYTF; CDR3nt: TGTGCCAGCAGCGTACACGATAATGACAGGGAGGGCTATGGCTACACCTTC
abundance: NA; v_gene: TRBV19; d_gene: TRBD1; j_gene: TRBJ1-1; CDR3aa: CASLDRNAEAFF; CDR3nt: TGTGCCAGTCTGGACAGGAACGCTGAAGCTTTCTTT
abundance: NA; v_gene: TRBV7-2; d_gene: NA; j_gene: TRBJ1-2; CDR3aa: CASSLLQITWGFSF; CDR3nt: TGTGCCAGCAGCTTACTTCAGATTACCTGGGGGTTCTCCTTC
abundance: NA; v_gene: TRBV30; d_gene: NA; j_gene: TRBJ1-2; CDR3aa: CAWSMSGGGYTF; CDR3nt: TGTGCCTGGAGTATGTCCGGGGGTGGCTACACCTTC
abundance: NA; v_gene: TRBV9; d_gene: NA; j_gene: TRBJ2-5; CDR3aa: CASSVAPSEGTEHF; CDR3nt: TGTGCCAGCAGCGTAGCCCCCTCTGAGGGAACCGAGCACTTC
abundance: once; v_gene: TRBV9; d_gene: NA; j_gene: TRBJ1-2; CDR3aa: CASSPGARSGYGYTF; CDR3nt: TGTGCCAGCAGCCCAGGCGCAAGGTCAGGCTACGGCTACACCTTC
abundance: many; v_gene: TRBV12-3/TRBV12-4; d_gene: NA; j_gene: TRBJ2-5; CDR3aa: CASSLVGGENQETQYF; CDR3nt: TGTGCCAGCAGTTTAGTCGGCGGGGAGAATCAAGAGACCCAGTACTTC
abundance: NA; v_gene: TRBV20-1; d_gene: NA; j_gene: TRBJ1-1; CDR3aa: CSVEYWQSGHTEAFF; CDR3nt: TGCAGCGTTGAATATTGGCAGAGCGGGCACACTGAAGCTTTCTTT
abundance: NA; v_gene: TRBV7-8; d_gene: TRBD1; j_gene: TRBJ1-2; CDR3aa: CASSPRRGGYPYGYTF; CDR3nt: TGTGCCAGCAGTCCCCGAAGAGGGGGCTACCCCTATGGCTACACCTTC
abundance: NA; v_gene: TRBV25-1; d_gene: NA; j_gene: TRBJ2-1; CDR3aa: CASSPVGATNNEQFF; CDR3nt: TGTGCCAGCAGTCCAGTGGGGGCTACGAACAATGAGCAGTTCTTC
abundance: NA; v_gene: TRBV6-1; d_gene: NA; j_gene: TRBJ2-6; CDR3aa: CASTQQGTGANVLTF; CDR3nt: TGTGCCAGCACCCAACAGGGTACCGGGGCCAACGTCCTGACTTTC
abundance: few; v_gene: TRBV9; d_gene: NA; j_gene: TRBJ1-1; CDR3aa: CASSPFRYSGPGTEAFF; CDR3nt: TGTGCCAGCAGCCCGTTTCGGTATAGCGGGCCTGGGACTGAAGCTTTCTTT
abundance: NA; v_gene: TRBV7-2; d_gene: TRBD1; j_gene: TRBJ1-3; CDR3aa: CASSPSRGNTIYF; CDR3nt: TGTGCCAGCAGCCCTAGCAGGGGGAACACCATATATTTT
abundance: NA; v_gene: TRBV12-3/TRBV12-4; d_gene: TRBD1; j_gene: TRBJ1-5; CDR3aa: CASSFDRGAATQHF; CDR3nt: TGTGCCAGCAGTTTCGACAGGGGAGCAGCTACGCAGCATTTT
abundance: NA; v_gene: TRBV7-9; d_gene: NA; j_gene: TRBJ2-3; CDR3aa: CASRRHVLTATQHF; CDR3nt: TGTGCCAGCAGAAGACACGTGCTCACTGCTACGCAGCACTTT
abundance: once; v_gene: TRBV20-1; d_gene: NA; j_gene: TRBJ1-5; CDR3aa: CSASSRVNQPQHF; CDR3nt: TGCAGTGCTTCCTCAAGAGTCAATCAGCCCCAGCATTTT
abundance: NA; v_gene: TRBV20-1; d_gene: NA; j_gene: TRBJ1-1; CDR3aa: CSARREAEQSFF; CDR3nt: TGCAGTGCTAGACGTGAGGCAGAGCAGTCTTTCTTT
abundance: NA; v_gene: TRBV19; d_gene: NA; j_gene: TRBJ1-1; CDR3aa: CASSKADRRNTEAFF; CDR3nt: TGTGCCAGTAGTAAGGCTGACAGGAGAAACACTGAAGCTTTCTTT
abundance: NA; v_gene: TRBV7-9; d_gene: TRBD1; j_gene: TRBJ1-6; CDR3aa: CASSVDGQGVSPRHF; CDR3nt: TGCGCCAGCAGCGTGGACGGACAGGGGGTTTCACCCCGGCACTTT
abundance: many; v_gene: TRBV7-9; d_gene: NA; j_gene: TRBJ2-1; CDR3aa: CASSFYSKSYNEQFF; CDR3nt: TGTGCCAGCAGCTTTTACAGCAAATCCTACAATGAGCAGTTCTTC
abundance: NA; v_gene: TRBV9; d_gene: NA; j_gene: TRBJ2-7; CDR3aa: CASSEKGCGYTFDF; CDR3nt: NA
abundance: once; v_gene: TRBV20-1; d_gene: NA; j_gene: TRBJ2-1; CDR3aa: CSATPAYSSERRQFF; CDR3nt: TGCAGTGCTACCCCGGCCTACTCTAGCGAGCGGAGGCAGTTCTTC
abundance: NA; v_gene: TRBV2; d_gene: NA; j_gene: TRBJ1-1; CDR3aa: CASKGIGAYHEAFF; CDR3nt: TGTGCCAGCAAGGGTATAGGGGCTTACCATGAAGCTTTCTTT
abundance: NA; v_gene: TRBV7-2; d_gene: NA; j_gene: TRBJ1-5; CDR3aa: CASSLDYRGETQHF; CDR3nt: TGTGCCAGCAGCTTAGATTATAGGGGAGAGACCCAGCATTTT
abundance: once; v_gene: TRBV19; d_gene: TRBD1; j_gene: TRBJ1-6; CDR3aa: CASSMDRDRGLYF; CDR3nt: TGTGCCAGTAGTATGGACAGGGACCGTGGCCTGTACTTC
abundance: NA; v_gene: TRBV5-1; d_gene: NA; j_gene: TRBJ2-6; CDR3aa: CASSLFGAGANVLTF; CDR3nt: TGCGCCAGCAGCTTGTTTGGGGCTGGGGCCAACGTCCTGACTTTC
abundance: NA; v_gene: TRBV7-7; d_gene: TRBD1; j_gene: TRBJ1-2; CDR3aa: CASSAGTGGREKQGYTF; CDR3nt: TGTGCCAGCAGCGCAGGGACAGGGGGCCGAGAAAAACAGGGCTACACCTTC